This entry lists 21 T cell receptor beta chains sequenced from one sample in a study of T-cell memory formation after mild COVID-19. MiXCR, applied by TCRdb to the 5' RACE reads, yields one record per CDR3 protein. This table has 68,000 or so distinct CDR3 sequences, approximately 16% appearing once. Sequences were obtained from PBMCs or a T cell subset sorted from them (not recorded which). The receptors stem from an adult woman who had mild COVID-19 (a few samples of this study predate the infection). Cell type and time point are not known.

The CDR3 bases are TGTGCCAGCAGCGTAGATGATAACACAGATACGCAGTATTTT. Its protein product is CASSVDDNTDTQYF. The rearrangement links TRBV9 to TRBJ2-3; D is undetermined. The CDR3 runs to 14 residues. Trimming pared 0 bases from V and 2 bases from J, leaving 7 bases between. Germline values: CDR1 SGDLS, CDR2 YYNGEE.

The V gene is TRBV5-1, the J gene TRBJ2-3, with D hard to call. V lost 7 bases and J lost 2, with 14 bases in between. The CDR3 is 14 amino acids. Germline CDR1 SGHRS, CDR2 YFSETQ. For the CDR3, the DNA is TGCGCCAGCCAACAGCGTCCCACCACAGATACGCAGTATTTT. Encoded protein: CASQQRPTTDTQYF. Full variable domain (missing parts from reference TRBV5-1 and TRBJ2-3): KAGVTQTPRYLIKTRGQQVTLSCSPISGHRSVSWYQQTPGQGLQFLFEYFSETQRNKGNFPGRFSGRQFSNSRSEMNVSTLELGDSALYLCASQQRPTTDTQYFGPGTRLTVL.

Only a few counts were recorded for this clonotype. This sequence joins TRBV27 and TRBJ2-7; 7 bases map to TRBD2. V dropped 9 bases and J dropped 0; count of bases not matched to a gene: 5. The CDR3 contains 13 residues. Germline V CDR1 and CDR2: MNHEY, SMNVEV (reference sequence). The CDR3 DNA is TGTGCCAGTGGGGGAGGGAGCTCCTACGAGCAGTACTTC. Its translation is CASGGGSSYEQYF.

This clonotype was seen more than once but under ten times. This chain uses TRBV20-1 with TRBJ1-5, with 8 positions matching TRBD1. The J segment lost 0 bases and the V segment lost 5 bases, leaving 6 bases of the junction unmatched. The CDR3 has 15 residues. Germline V lookup: CDR1 DFQATT, CDR2 SNEGSKA (reference sequence). The CDR3 nucleotides read TGCAGTGCTCTTAGGACAGGGCTTAGCAATCAGCCCCAGCATTTT. This sequence encodes CSALRTGLSNQPQHF.

This clonotype was seen once. The chain joins TRBV9 to TRBJ2-3, with TRBD2 as a possible D gene (5 bases). CDR1 and CDR2 from the germline V gene are SGDLS and YYNGEE. Trimming cost V 0 bases and J 8 bases, with 16 bases left between them. This CDR3 has 15 amino acids. The CDR3 spells CASSVDGITRGTQYF. CDR3 bases: TGTGCCAGCAGCGTAGATGGGATAACCCGGGGTACGCAGTATTTT.

The chain links TRBV5-1 to TRBJ2-3; D may match TRBD1 or TRBD2 (6 bases each). The V gene's germline CDR1 is SGHRS and CDR2 YFSETQ. Deletions cut 5 bases from V and 4 bases from J, with 20 bases between. This CDR3 has 16 amino acids. CDR3 sequence: CASRGGAGLTADTQYF. In DNA, the CDR3 is TGCGCCAGCAGAGGGGGAGCGGGTCTCACCGCAGATACGCAGTATTTT.

This clonotype turned up a few times. The V and J genes are TRBV6-5 and TRBJ2-3, with 9 bases that match TRBD1. CDR3 size: 16 residues. V shed 2 bases, J shed 4 bases, and the junction held 7 bases outside the gene matches. The V gene's germline CDR1 is MNHEY and CDR2 SVGAGI. CDR3 protein: CASSYGGQGKADTQYF. In nucleotides, the CDR3 is TGTGCCAGCAGTTACGGAGGACAGGGGAAGGCAGATACGCAGTATTTT.

The sample holds a few counts of this clonotype. The rearrangement links TRBV7-9 to TRBJ2-1; 12 positions agree with TRBD1. Germline trimming cut 5 bases from V and 7 bases from J; bases unmatched to any gene: 6. CDR1 and CDR2 from the germline V gene are SEHNR and FQNEAQ (reference sequence). The CDR3 has 15 amino acids. CDR3 region: CASSHRDRGLNEQFF. In DNA form, the CDR3 reads TGTGCCAGCAGCCACCGGGACAGGGGGCTAAATGAGCAGTTCTTC.

The rearrangement uses TRBV19 and TRBJ2-4; D unclear. The germline gives CDR1 LNHDA, CDR2 SQIVND (reference sequence). Between the trimmed V and J ends, which lost 6 bases and 7 bases, there was a span of 19 bases. CDR3 length: 15 amino acids. The CDR3 reads CASSPRPIHLNIQYF. CDR3 in DNA: TGTGCCAGTAGCCCTCGCCCCATCCATTTGAACATTCAGTACTTC. The full variable domain, completed using reference TRBV19 and TRBJ2-4, is DGGITQSPKYLFRKEGQNVTLSCEQNLNHDAMYWYRQDPGQGLRLIYYSQIVNDFQKGDIAEGYSVSREKKESFPLTVTSAQKNPTAFYLCASSPRPIHLNIQYFGAGTRLSVL.

Only a few counts were recorded for this clonotype. CDR3 loop: CASSQDAGDEQYF. CDR3 bases: TGTGCCAGCAGCCAAGATGCCGGAGACGAGCAGTACTTC. This chain connects TRBV14 to TRBJ2-7, with no clear D. The CDR3 is 13 residues long. V shed 0 bases and J shed 5 bases, with 8 bases lying between them. Germline V lookup: CDR1 SGHDN, CDR2 FVKESK.

This chain links TRBV7-9 with TRBJ1-5; no clear D. CDR3 length: 15 amino acids. V was trimmed by 5 bases and J by 3 bases, leaving 14 bases between them. From germline, CDR1 is SEHNR and CDR2 FQNEAQ (reference sequence). The CDR3 DNA is TGTGCCAGCAGCGCCCCCGGTGAGCTCAATCAGCCCCAGCATTTT. Translation: CASSAPGELNQPQHF.

This chain links TRBV5-1 with TRBJ1-2, with 11 bases identical to TRBD1. Looked up from germline, CDR1 is SGHRS and CDR2 is YFSETQ. CDR3 length: 14 residues. Trimming took 4 bases from V and 7 from J; bases not matched to a gene: 6. CDR3 sequence: CASSPDRGPSGYTF. In nucleotides, the CDR3 is TGCGCCAGCAGCCCGGACAGGGGGCCGAGTGGCTACACCTTC.

The rearrangement links TRBV5-6 to TRBJ2-3; 7 bases line up with TRBD1. The CDR3 length is 15 residues. Looked up from germline, CDR1 is SGHDT and CDR2 is YYEEEE. V shed 1 base, J shed 2 bases, and the junction held 4 bases outside the gene matches. CDR3 protein: CASSLSGQYTDTQYF. The CDR3 coding sequence is TGTGCCAGCAGCTTGTCGGGACAGTACACAGATACGCAGTATTTT.

The sample holds a few counts of this clonotype. V gene TRBV11-2 combines with J gene TRBJ2-7, with 7 bases lining up with TRBD2. Trimming took 0 bases from V and 3 from J; bases not matched to a gene: 5. Germline V gene data show CDR1 as SGHAT and CDR2 as FQNNGV. The CDR3 is 15 residues long. The CDR3 DNA follows: TGTGCCAGCAGCTTAGATCTAGCGGACTTCTACGAGCAGTACTTC. Protein sequence: CASSLDLADFYEQYF.

The V call is TRBV7-6, the J call TRBJ2-2; TRBD2 is a possible D gene (7 bases). CDR3 length: 17 residues. Germline lookup yields CDR1 SGHVS and CDR2 FNYEAQ. V lost 3 bases and J 1 base, leaving 15 bases between the germline ends. The CDR3 nucleotides are TGTGCCAGCAGCTTGGACGGGGGGCCGAAGAACACCGGGGAGCTGTTTTTT. This encodes CASSLDGGPKNTGELFF.

This clonotype occurred a few times. The CDR3 DNA follows: TGTGCCAGCAGCTTAGTTGACACCCAAGAGACCCAGTACTTC. This codes for CASSLVDTQETQYF. This chain connects TRBV7-9 to TRBJ2-5, with unresolved D. Trimming took 1 base from V and 1 from J, leaving 7 bases between them. This CDR3 comprises 14 residues. The germline V gene encodes CDR1 SEHNR and CDR2 FQNEAQ (reference sequence).

This chain connects TRBV7-9 to TRBJ2-7, with D hard to call. The CDR3 is 13 amino acids. The germline CDR1 and CDR2 sequences are SEHNR and FQNEAQ (reference sequence). V lost 5 bases, J lost 2 bases, and 10 bases lay in between. CDR3: CASSRGGPYEQYF. CDR3 coding DNA: TGTGCCAGCAGCCGCGGTGGCCCCTACGAGCAGTACTTC.

The chain employs TRBV4-1 and TRBJ2-3, with 11 bases aligning to TRBD2. Looked up from germline, CDR1 is MGHRA and CDR2 is YSYEKL. The CDR3 is made up of 18 amino acids. Trimming at V came to 1 base and at J to 2 bases, leaving 8 bases not matched to a gene. The CDR3 here is CASSQARLAGGSTDTQYF. The CDR3 DNA reads as TGCGCCAGCAGCCAAGCTCGGCTAGCGGGAGGATCCACAGATACGCAGTATTTT.

V gene TRBV7-9 combines with J gene TRBJ2-1; unclear D gene. The germline V and J ends were trimmed by 4 bases and 9 bases, with 16 bases remaining between them. The CDR3 sequence is 14 residues long. Germline lookup yields CDR1 SEHNR and CDR2 FQNEAQ (reference sequence). CDR3 sequence: CASSSPEERREQFF. The CDR3 DNA reads TGTGCCAGCAGCTCCCCCGAAGAACGACGTGAGCAGTTCTTC.

This chain uses TRBV12-3 or TRBV12-4 with TRBJ1-2; D call uncertain. The CDR3 contains 13 residues. The V and J ends lost 2 bases and 4 bases respectively, with 8 bases between them. CDR3 coding DNA: TGTGCCAGCAGTTTAATCGGTTTCTATGGCTACACCTTC. The encoded protein is CASSLIGFYGYTF.

This clonotype has just a few counts. V gene TRBV29-1 combines with J gene TRBJ2-1, with TRBD2 identical over 12 bases. The CDR3 sequence is 16 residues long. V shed 3 bases and J 4 bases; nucleotides not matched to a gene: 7. Germline V gene lookup returns CDR1 SQVTM and CDR2 ANQGSEA. CDR3 loop: CSVDSTSGGSYNEQFF. The CDR3 nucleotides read TGCAGCGTTGATAGTACTAGCGGGGGGTCATACAATGAGCAGTTCTTC.